This entry features one T cell receptor (beta chain) sequence. The antigen remains undetermined. Averaging approximately 120 mL, one heparinised blood draw came from each individual donor. This record belongs to a study of beta chain features in type 1 diabetes. Regarding the study as a whole: Compared to healthy donors, patients appeared to have naive, central memory and Treg TCRB repertoires that were more alike. Equally in patients and controls, PCR might preferentially amplify shorter templates. Among patients with Type 1 diabetes, TCRB CDR3s were moderately but significantly shorter in every one of the four CD4+ subsets.

The sequenced template was cDNA made from the entire isolated RNA. Clones were read by immunoSEQ multiplex PCR, and TCRdb kept only the in-frame ones, dropping some. The table records hundreds of thousands of clones, over 25% of them present only once. The CDR3 runs 13 residues. Trimming took off 4 bases at V and 1 base at J, with 8 bases between the two ends. The V gene's germline CDR1 is SQVTM and CDR2 ANQGSEA. Material for sequencing was naive CD4+ T cells from blood. The sequence was collected from a young man in good health. This sequence joins TRBV29-1 and TRBJ1-5; tentatively, D is TRBD1 (6 bases). The CDR3 region is CSVGRGSNQPQHF. The CDR3, as DNA: TGCAGCGTTGGAAGGGGGAGCAATCAGCCCCAGCATTTT.